This TCR beta chain was captured in a study of human T cells and chemical hapten exposure. Overall study: TCR yields differed between samples (mainly from small differences in pooled library volume). Points from the study as a whole: With DPC sensitization, TCRs exceeding 1 in 1000 frequency showed no change.

As concerns this clonotype: Its antigen is not known.

Time point in this sample: healthy volunteer bleed at 6 weeks. Whole blood that had not been fractionated was the source of extracted total RNA. The study used a library that attached unique molecular identifiers to individual cDNA molecules. Authors' processing steps: Sample-level TCR yields exhibited a median of roughly 96,000, with a range of roughly 20,000 to 690,600. Via MiXCR, TCRdb re-called the RACE reads, giving one row per CDR3 protein. The V and J calls shown here were made by TCRdb, not taken from the authors' results. Among approximately 79,000 distinct CDR3 sequences listed, about 9% were seen once. V lost 1 base, J lost 7 bases, and 12 bases lay in between. This CDR3 has 14 amino acids. CDR1 and CDR2 from the germline V gene are SGHDT and YYEEEE.

The sequenced sample was whole blood. The rearrangement links TRBV5-6 to TRBJ1-5; D is unclear. The TCR comes from a male donor in good health. Some clones in this sample may be carry-over from other donors' samples. The CDR3 here is CASSLSGVEQPQHF. The CDR3 DNA is TGTGCCAGCAGCTTGTCTGGGGTCGAACAGCCCCAGCATTTT.